The clone carrying this TCR beta chain came up a few times. Its antigen is unidentified. These data come from a study of blood T cells in healthy people across ages. Study results and limitations: TCR beta diversity, measured per million T cells, fell in a roughly linear way with age. Diversity figures derived from one million T cells were judged to underestimate the true value.

Using a J-beta primer mix together with a sample-barcoded 5' primer, a second PCR was run for roughly 7 to 12 cycles. TCRdb re-derived calls from the 5' RACE reads in MiXCR, one entry per CDR3 protein. The repertoire has 850,000 to 950,000 distinct CDR3 sequences, under 35% of them found once; the top ten carry 15% to 20%. Germline loops: CDR1 SGHTA, CDR2 FQGTGA. The CDR3 length is 15 residues. With 2 bases clipped from V and 5 bases from J, the junction kept 7 bases outside the gene matches. Sequenced: blood. The receptor's source is an elderly woman in good health. The V gene is TRBV7-3, the J gene TRBJ2-5; 8 positions agree with TRBD1. DNA of the CDR3: TGTGCCAGCAGCTTATGGGCAGGGGGCACGGAGACCCAGTACTTC. The encoded protein is CASSLWAGGTETQYF.